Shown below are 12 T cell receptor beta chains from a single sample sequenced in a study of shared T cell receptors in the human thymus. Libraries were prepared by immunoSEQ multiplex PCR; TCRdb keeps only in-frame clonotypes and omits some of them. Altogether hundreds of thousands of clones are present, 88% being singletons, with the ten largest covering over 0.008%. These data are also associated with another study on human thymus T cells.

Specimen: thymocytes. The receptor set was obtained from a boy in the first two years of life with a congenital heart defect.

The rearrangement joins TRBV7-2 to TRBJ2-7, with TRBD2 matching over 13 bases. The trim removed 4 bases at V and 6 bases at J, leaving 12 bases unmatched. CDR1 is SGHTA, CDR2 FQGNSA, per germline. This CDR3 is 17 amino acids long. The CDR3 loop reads CASSSPVGLAGVCEQYF. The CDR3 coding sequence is TGTGCCAGCAGCTCCCCGGTTGGACTAGCGGGAGTCTGCGAGCAGTACTTC.

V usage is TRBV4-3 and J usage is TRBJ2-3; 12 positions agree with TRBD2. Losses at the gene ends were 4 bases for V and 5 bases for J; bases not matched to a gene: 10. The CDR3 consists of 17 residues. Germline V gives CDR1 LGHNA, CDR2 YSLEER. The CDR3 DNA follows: TGCGCCAGCAGCCCGGACTTCCTAGCGGGAGGGGAAGATACGCAGTATTTT. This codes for CASSPDFLAGGEDTQYF.

Written as DNA, the CDR3 is TGTGCCAGCAGACTCGGACAGGGAAGCCCCTATGGCTACACCTTC. Residues: CASRLGQGSPYGYTF. The chain uses TRBV6-5 and TRBJ1-2, with TRBD1 matching 8 bases. Germline CDR1 is MNHEY and CDR2 is SVGAGI. The V and J ends lost 6 bases and 4 bases, in that order; junction bases with no gene match: 10. The CDR3 runs to 15 residues.

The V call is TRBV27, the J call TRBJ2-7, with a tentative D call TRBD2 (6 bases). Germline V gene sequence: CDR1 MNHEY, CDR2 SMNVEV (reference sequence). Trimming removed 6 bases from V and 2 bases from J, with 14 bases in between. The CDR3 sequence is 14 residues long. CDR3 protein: CASSTAWEAYEQYF. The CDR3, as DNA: TGTGCCAGCAGCACAGCGTGGGAGGCCTACGAGCAGTACTTC.

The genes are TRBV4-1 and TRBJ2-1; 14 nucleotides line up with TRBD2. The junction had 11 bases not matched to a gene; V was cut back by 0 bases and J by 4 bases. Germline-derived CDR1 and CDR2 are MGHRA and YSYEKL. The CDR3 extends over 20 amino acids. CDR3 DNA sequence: TGCGCCAGCAGCCAAGATATGAGACTAGCGGGAGGGCCTACTTACAATGAGCAGTTCTTC. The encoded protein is CASSQDMRLAGGPTYNEQFF.

The DNA of the CDR3 is TGTGCCAGCAGCTTACCACCGGGACACCTACCAGTCGAGCAGTACTTC. Translation: CASSLPPGHLPVEQYF. The V call is TRBV7-2, the J call TRBJ2-7; perhaps TRBD1 as D (6 bases). Germline CDR1 is SGHTA and CDR2 is FQGNSA. This CDR3 comprises 16 residues. The V gene lost 2 bases and the J gene lost 6 bases, with 20 bases spanning the gap.

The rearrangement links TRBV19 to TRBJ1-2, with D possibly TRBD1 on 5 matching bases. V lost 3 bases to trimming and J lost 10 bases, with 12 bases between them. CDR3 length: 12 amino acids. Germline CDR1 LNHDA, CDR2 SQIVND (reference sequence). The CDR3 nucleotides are TGTGCCAGTAGTATTTCGGGGGTTTCCTACACCTTC. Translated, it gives CASSISGVSYTF.

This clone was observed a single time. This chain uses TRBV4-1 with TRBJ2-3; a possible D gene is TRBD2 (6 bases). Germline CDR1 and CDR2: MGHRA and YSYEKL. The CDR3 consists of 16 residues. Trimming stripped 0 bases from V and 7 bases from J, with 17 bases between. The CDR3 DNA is TGCGCCAGCAGCCAAGATTATAGGAGGGAAAAGAATACGCAGTATTTT. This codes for CASSQDYRREKNTQYF.

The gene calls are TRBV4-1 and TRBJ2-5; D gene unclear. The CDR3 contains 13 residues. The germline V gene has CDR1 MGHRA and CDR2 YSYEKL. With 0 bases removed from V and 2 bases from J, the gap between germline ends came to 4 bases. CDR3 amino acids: CASSQDRQETQYF. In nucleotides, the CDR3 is TGCGCCAGCAGCCAAGACAGGCAAGAGACCCAGTACTTC.

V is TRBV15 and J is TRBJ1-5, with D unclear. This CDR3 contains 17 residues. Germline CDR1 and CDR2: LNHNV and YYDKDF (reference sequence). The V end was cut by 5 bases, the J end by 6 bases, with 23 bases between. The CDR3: CATSRTTPRRSGQPQHF. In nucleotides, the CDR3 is TGTGCCACCAGCCGCACAACCCCCCGTCGGTCGGGTCAGCCCCAGCATTTT. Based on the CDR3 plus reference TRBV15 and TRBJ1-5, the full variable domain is DAMVIQNPRYQVTQFGKPVTLSCSQTLNHNVMYWYQQKSSQAPKLLFHYYDKDFNNEADTPDNFQSRRPNTSFCFLDIRSPGLGDTAMYLCATSRTTPRRSGQPQHFGDGTRLSIL.

CDR3 protein: CASTRLADSYEQYF. The CDR3 DNA sequence: TGTGCCAGCACGCGACTAGCGGACTCCTACGAGCAGTACTTC. The chain uses TRBV6-5 and TRBJ2-7; 9 positions agree with TRBD2. V was pared by 7 bases and J by 0 bases, with 4 bases of the junction left unmatched. CDR3 length: 14 residues. Germline CDR1 reads MNHEY; CDR2 reads SVGAGI.

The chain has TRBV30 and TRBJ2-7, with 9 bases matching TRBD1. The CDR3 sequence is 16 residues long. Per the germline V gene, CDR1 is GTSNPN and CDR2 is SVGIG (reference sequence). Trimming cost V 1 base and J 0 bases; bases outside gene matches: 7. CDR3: CAWSEFGQGSSYEQYF. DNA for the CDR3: TGTGCCTGGAGTGAATTCGGACAGGGGAGCTCCTACGAGCAGTACTTC.